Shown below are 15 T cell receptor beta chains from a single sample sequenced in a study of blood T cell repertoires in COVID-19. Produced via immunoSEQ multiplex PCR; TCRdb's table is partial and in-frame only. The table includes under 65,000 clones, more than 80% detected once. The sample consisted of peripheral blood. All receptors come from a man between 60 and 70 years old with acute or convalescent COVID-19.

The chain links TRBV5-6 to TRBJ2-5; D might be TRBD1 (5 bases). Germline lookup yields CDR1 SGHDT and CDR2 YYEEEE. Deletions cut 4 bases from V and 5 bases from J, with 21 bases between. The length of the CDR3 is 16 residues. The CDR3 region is CASSPGGEWGRETQYF. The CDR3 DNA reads TGTGCCAGCAGCCCGGGCGGCGAGTGGGGCCGGGAGACCCAGTACTTC.

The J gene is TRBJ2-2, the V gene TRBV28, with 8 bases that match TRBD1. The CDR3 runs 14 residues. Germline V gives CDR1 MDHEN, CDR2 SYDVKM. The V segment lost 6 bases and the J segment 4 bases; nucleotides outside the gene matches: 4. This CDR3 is CASRLDRATGELFF. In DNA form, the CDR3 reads TGTGCCAGCAGACTGGACAGGGCCACCGGGGAGCTGTTTTTT. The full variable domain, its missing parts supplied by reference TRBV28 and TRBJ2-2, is DVKVTQSSRYLVKRTGEKVFLECVQDMDHENMFWYRQDPGLGLRLIYFSYDVKMKEKGDIPEGYSVSREKKERFSLILESASTNQTSMYLCASRLDRATGELFFGEGSRLTVL.

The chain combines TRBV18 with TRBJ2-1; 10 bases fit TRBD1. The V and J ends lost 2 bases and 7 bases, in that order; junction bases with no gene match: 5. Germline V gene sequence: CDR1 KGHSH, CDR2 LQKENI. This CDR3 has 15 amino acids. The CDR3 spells CASSPGTGEENEQFF. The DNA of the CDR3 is TGTGCCAGCTCACCAGGGACAGGGGAGGAGAATGAGCAGTTCTTC.

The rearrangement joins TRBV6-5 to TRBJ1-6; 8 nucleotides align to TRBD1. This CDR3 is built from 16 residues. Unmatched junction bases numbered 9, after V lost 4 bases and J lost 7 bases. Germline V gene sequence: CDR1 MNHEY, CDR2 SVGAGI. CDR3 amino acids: CASSSNDRGYNSPLHF. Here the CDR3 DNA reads TGTGCCAGCAGTTCCAACGACAGGGGATACAATTCACCCCTCCACTTT.

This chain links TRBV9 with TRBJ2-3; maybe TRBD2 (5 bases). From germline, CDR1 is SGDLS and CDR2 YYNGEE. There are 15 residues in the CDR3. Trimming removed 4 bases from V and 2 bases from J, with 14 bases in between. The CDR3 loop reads CASSSLGAATDTQYF. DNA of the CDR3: TGTGCCAGCAGCTCCCTCGGAGCGGCCACAGATACGCAGTATTTT. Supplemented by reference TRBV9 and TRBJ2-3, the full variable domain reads DSGVTQTPKHLITATGQRVTLRCSPRSGDLSVYWYQQSLDQGLQFLIQYYNGEERAKGNILERFSAQQFPDLHSELNLSSLELGDSALYFCASSSLGAATDTQYFGPGTRLTVL.

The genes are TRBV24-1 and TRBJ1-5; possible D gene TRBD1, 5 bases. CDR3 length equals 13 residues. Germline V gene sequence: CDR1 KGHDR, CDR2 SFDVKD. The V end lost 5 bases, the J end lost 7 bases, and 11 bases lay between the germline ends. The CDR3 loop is CATSARGSQPQHF. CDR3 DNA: TGTGCCACCAGTGCAAGGGGTAGCCAGCCCCAGCATTTT.

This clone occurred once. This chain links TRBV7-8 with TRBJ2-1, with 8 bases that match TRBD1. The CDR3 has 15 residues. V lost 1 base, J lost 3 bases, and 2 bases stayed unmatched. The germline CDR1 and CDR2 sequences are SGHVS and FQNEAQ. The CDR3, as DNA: TGTGCCAGCAGCTTAGACAGGGGGGTCTACAATGAGCAGTTCTTC. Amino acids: CASSLDRGVYNEQFF.

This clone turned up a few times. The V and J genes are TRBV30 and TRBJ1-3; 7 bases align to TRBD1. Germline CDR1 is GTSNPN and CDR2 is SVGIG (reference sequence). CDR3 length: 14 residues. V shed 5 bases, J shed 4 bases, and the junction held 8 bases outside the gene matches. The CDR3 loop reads CAWQTGKIGNTIYF. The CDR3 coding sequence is TGTGCCTGGCAGACAGGGAAGATCGGAAACACCATATATTTT.

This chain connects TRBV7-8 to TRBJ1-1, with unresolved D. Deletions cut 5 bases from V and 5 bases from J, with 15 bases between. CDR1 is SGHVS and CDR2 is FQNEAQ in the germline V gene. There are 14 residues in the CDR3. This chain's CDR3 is CASSIRIRGTEAFF. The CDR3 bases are TGTGCCAGCAGCATCCGCATTCGGGGAACTGAAGCTTTCTTT.

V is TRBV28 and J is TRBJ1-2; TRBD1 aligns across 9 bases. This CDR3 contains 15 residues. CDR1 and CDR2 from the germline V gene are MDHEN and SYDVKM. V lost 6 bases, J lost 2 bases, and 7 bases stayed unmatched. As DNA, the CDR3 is TGTGCCAGCAGGAAAACAGGGGGCAGAAACTATGGCTACACCTTC. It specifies CASRKTGGRNYGYTF.

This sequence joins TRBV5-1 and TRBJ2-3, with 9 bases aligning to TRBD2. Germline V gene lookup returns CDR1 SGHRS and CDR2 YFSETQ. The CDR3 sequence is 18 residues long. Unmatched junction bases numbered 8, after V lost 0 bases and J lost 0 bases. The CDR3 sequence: CASSLGAGGGPSTDTQYF. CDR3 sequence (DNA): TGCGCCAGCAGCTTGGGTGCGGGAGGGGGCCCTAGCACAGATACGCAGTATTTT.

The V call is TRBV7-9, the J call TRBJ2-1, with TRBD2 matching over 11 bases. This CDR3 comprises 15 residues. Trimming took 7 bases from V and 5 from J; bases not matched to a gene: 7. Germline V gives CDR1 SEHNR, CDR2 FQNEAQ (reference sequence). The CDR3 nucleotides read TGTGCCAGCACCCTACAGGGACTAGCGGACAATGAGCAGTTCTTC. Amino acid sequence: CASTLQGLADNEQFF.

For the CDR3, the DNA is TGCAGCGTCCTAAACCTGCGGGGCACAGATACGCAGTATTTT. This translates into CSVLNLRGTDTQYF. V and J are TRBV29-1 and TRBJ2-3; tentative D call: TRBD2 (5 bases). Germline CDR1 and CDR2: SQVTM and ANQGSEA. The CDR3 runs to 14 residues. The germline V and J ends were trimmed by 6 bases and 1 base, with 14 bases remaining between them.

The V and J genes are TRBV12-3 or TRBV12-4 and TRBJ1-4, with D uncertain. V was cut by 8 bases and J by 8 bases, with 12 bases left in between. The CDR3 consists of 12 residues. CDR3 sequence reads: CASGWGGEKLFF. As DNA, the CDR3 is TGTGCCAGCGGATGGGGAGGCGAAAAACTGTTTTTT.

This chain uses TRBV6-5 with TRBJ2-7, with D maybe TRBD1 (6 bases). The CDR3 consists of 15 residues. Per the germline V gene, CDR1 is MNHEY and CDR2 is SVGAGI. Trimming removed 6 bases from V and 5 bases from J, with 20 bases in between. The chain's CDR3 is CASRLGTQGLDEQYF. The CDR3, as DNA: TGTGCCAGCAGACTAGGGACACAAGGTCTGGACGAGCAGTACTTC.